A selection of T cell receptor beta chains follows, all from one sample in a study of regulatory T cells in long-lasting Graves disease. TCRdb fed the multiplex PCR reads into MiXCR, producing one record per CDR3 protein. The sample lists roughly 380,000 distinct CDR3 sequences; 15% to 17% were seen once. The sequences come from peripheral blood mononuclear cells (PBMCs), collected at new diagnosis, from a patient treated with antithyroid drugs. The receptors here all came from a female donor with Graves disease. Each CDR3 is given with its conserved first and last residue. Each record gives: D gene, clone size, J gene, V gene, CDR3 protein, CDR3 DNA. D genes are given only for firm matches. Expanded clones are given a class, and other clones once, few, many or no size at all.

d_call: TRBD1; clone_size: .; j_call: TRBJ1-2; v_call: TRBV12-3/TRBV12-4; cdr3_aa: CASSLNRGYGRGYTF; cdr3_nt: TGTGCCAGCAGTTTAAACAGGGGTTACGGACGAGGCTACACCTTC
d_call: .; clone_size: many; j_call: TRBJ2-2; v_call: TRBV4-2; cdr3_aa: CASSQEQGQRGHTGELFF; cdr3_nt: TGTGCCAGCAGCCAAGAACAGGGCCAGCGGGGCCACACCGGGGAGCTGTTTTTT
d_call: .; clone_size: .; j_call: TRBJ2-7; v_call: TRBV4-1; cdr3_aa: CASSHGLGGSYEQYF; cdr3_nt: TGCGCCAGCAGTCACGGCTTGGGTGGCTCCTACGAGCAGTACTTC
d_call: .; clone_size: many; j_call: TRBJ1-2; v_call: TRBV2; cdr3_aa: CASSATKGDHGYTF; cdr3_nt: TGTGCCAGCAGCGCTACCAAGGGGGATCATGGCTACACCTTC
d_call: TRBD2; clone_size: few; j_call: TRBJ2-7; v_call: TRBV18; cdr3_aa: CASTEREGRYEQYF; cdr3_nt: TGTGCCAGCACTGAGCGGGAGGGCCGATACGAGCAGTACTTC
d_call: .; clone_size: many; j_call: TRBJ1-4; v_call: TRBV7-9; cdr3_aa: CASSLGRGNTEKLFF; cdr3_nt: TGTGCCAGCAGCTTAGGACGGGGTAACACGGAAAAACTGTTTTTT
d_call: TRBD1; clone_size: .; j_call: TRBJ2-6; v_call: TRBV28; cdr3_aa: CASITGTGDSGANVLTF; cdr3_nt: TGTGCCAGCATCACCGGGACAGGAGACTCTGGGGCCAACGTCCTGACTTTC
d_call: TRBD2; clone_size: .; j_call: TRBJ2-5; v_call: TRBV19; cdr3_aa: CASSTYGLAVQETQYF; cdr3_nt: TGTGCCAGTAGTACTTATGGACTAGCGGTCCAAGAGACCCAGTACTTC
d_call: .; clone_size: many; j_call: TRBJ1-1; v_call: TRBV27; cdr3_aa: CASSQGWDTEAFF; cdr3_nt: TGTGCCAGCAGTCAGGGGTGGGACACTGAAGCTTTCTTT
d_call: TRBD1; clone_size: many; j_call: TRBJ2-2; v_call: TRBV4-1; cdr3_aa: CASSSAGTGNTGELFF; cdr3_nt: TGCGCCAGCAGCTCGGCCGGGACAGGGAACACCGGGGAGCTGTTTTTT
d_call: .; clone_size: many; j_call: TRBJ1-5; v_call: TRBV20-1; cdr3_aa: CSAKGQGVDQPQHF; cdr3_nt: TGCAGTGCTAAGGGGCAGGGTGTTGATCAGCCCCAGCATTTT
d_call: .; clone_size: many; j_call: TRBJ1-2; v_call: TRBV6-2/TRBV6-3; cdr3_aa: CASSYVPDGYGYTF; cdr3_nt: TGTGCCAGCAGTTACGTCCCGGACGGCTATGGCTACACCTTC
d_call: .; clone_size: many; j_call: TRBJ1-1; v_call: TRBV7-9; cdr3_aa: CASSAPTSGRTEAFF; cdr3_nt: TGTGCCAGCAGCGCCCCTACCTCGGGACGCACTGAAGCTTTCTTT
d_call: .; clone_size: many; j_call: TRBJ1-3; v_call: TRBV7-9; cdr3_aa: CASSQQGGTGNTIYF; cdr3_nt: TGTGCCAGCAGTCAACAAGGGGGGACTGGAAACACCATATATTTT
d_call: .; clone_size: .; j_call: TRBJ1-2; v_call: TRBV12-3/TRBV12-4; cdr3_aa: CASSLGQGESLDGYTF; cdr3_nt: TGTGCCAGCAGTTTGGGGCAGGGAGAAAGTTTAGATGGCTACACCTTC
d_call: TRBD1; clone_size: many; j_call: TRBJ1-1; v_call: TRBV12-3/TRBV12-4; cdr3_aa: CASSPRQGYTEAFF; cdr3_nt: TGTGCCAGCAGTCCTCGACAGGGTTACACTGAAGCTTTCTTT
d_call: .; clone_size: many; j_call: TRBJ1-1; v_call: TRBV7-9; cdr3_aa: CASSPSLQVLNTEAFF; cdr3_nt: TGTGCCAGCAGCCCATCTCTCCAAGTTCTGAACACTGAAGCTTTCTTT
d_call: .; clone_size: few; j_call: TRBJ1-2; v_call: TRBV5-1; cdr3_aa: CASSGGSNYGYTF; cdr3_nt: TGCGCCAGCAGCGGGGGTTCCAACTATGGCTACACCTTC
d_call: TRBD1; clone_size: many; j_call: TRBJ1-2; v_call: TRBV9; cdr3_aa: CASSGYNRGGVYGYTF; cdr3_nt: TGTGCCAGCAGCGGCTATAACAGGGGTGGTGTCTATGGCTACACCTTC
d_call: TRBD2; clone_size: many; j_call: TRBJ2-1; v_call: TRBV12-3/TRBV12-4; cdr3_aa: CASSVAGGSYNEQFF; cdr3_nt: TGTGCCAGCAGCGTAGCGGGGGGGTCCTACAATGAGCAGTTCTTC
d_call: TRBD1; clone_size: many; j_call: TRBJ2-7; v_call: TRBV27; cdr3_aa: CASRTDRYSSYEQYF; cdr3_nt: TGTGCCAGCAGAACGGACAGGTATAGCTCCTACGAGCAGTACTTC
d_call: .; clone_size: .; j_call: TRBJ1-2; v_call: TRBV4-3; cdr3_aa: CASSQDGTLSYGYTF; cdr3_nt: TGCGCCAGCAGCCAAGACGGCACCTTGAGCTATGGCTACACCTTC
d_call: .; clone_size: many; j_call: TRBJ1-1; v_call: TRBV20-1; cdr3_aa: CSAPWTARNTEAFF; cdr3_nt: TGCAGTGCTCCCTGGACAGCAAGGAACACTGAAGCTTTCTTT
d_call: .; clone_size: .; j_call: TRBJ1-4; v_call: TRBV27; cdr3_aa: CASSFGRGEKLFF; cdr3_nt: TGTGCCAGCAGCTTCGGGCGAGGTGAAAAACTGTTTTTT
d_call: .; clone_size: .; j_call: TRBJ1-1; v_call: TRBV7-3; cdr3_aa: CASSVLIRDDTEAFF; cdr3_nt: TGTGCCAGCAGCGTTTTGATCAGGGATGACACTGAAGCTTTCTTT
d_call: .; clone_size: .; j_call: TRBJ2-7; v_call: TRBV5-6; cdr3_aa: CASSPGGHYEQYF; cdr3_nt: TGTGCCAGCAGCCCTGGGGGGCATTACGAGCAGTACTTC
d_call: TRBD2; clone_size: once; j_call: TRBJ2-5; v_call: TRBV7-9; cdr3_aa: CASSSPSGRDGETQYF; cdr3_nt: TGTGCCAGCAGCTCACCTAGCGGGAGGGATGGAGAGACCCAGTACTTC
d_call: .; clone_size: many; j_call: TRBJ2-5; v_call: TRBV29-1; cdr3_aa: CSVVYPGDTQETQYF; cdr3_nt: TGCAGCGTTGTGTATCCAGGGGACACTCAAGAGACCCAGTACTTC
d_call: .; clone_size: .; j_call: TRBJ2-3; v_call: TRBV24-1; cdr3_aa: CATSDPSPLGAGRGDTQYF; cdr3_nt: TGTGCCACCAGTGACCCCTCTCCGTTGGGGGCTGGTCGGGGAGATACGCAGTATTTT
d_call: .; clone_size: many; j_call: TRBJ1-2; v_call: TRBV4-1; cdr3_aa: CASSQENGRHGYTF; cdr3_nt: TGCGCCAGCAGCCAAGAGAACGGGCGCCACGGCTACACCTTC
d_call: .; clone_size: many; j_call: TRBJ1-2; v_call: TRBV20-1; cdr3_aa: CSAKPGLAMGDGYTF; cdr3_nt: TGCAGTGCTAAACCCGGGCTAGCTATGGGGGATGGCTACACCTTC
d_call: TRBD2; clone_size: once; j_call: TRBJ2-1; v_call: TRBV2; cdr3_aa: CASSPLAGSNEQFF; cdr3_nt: TGTGCCAGCAGCCCACTAGCGGGAAGCAATGAGCAGTTCTTC
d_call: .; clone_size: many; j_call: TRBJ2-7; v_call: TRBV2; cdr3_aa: CASSEDYEQYF; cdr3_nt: TGTGCCAGCAGTGAGGACTACGAGCAGTACTTC
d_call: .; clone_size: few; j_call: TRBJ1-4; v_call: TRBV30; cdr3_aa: CAWSPRVGEKLFF; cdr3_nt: TGCGCCTGGAGCCCCAGAGTCGGTGAAAAACTGTTTTTT
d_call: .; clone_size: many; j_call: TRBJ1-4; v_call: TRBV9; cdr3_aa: CASSLTTDPEKLFF; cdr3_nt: TGTGCCAGCAGCTTAACGACAGACCCTGAAAAACTGTTTTTT
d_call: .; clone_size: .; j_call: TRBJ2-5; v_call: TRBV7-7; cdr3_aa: CASSLDRASGETQYF; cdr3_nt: TGTGCCAGCAGCTTAGATCGGGCTTCAGGGGAGACCCAGTACTTC
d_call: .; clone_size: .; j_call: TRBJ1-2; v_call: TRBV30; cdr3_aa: CAWSVLSRTGYTF; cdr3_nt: TGTGCCTGGAGTGTATTATCCCGGACCGGCTACACCTTC
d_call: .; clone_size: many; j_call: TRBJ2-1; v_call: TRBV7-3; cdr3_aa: CASSSLVANEQFF; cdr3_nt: TGTGCCAGCAGCTCACTAGTGGCCAATGAGCAGTTCTTC
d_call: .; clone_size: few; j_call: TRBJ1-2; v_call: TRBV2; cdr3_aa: CATPWRSGYTF; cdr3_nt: TGTGCCACACCCTGGAGGAGTGGCTACACCTTC
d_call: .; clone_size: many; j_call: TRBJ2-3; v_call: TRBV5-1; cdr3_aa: CASSSPLESTDTQYF; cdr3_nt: TGCGCCAGCAGCTCCCCTCTCGAGTCCACAGATACGCAGTATTTT
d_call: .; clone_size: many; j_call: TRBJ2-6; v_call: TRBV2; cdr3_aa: CASWGGNSGANVLTF; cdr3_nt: TGTGCCAGCTGGGGTGGGAACTCTGGGGCCAACGTCCTGACTTTC
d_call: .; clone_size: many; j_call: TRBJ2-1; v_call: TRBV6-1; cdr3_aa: CASSGSYQGEQFF; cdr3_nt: TGTGCCAGCTCCGGTTCGTATCAGGGTGAGCAGTTCTTC
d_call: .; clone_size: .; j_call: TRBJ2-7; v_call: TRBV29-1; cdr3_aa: CSAGAGCCSSSEQYF; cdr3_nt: TGCAGCGCGGGGGCCGGGTGTTGTTCGTCCTCCGAGCAGTACTTC
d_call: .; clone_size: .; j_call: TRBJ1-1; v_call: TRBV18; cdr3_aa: CASSPRQDLNTEAFF; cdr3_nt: TGTGCCAGCTCACCTAGGCAGGATCTGAACACTGAAGCTTTCTTT
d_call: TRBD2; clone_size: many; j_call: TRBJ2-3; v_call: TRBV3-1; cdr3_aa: CASSQLTSGKVFDTQYF; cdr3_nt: TGTGCCAGCAGCCAACTGACTAGCGGGAAGGTTTTCGATACGCAGTATTTT
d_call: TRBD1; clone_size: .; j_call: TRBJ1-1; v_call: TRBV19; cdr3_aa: CASSIGGQGTEAFF; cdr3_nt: TGTGCCAGTAGTATTGGGGGACAGGGGACTGAAGCTTTCTTT
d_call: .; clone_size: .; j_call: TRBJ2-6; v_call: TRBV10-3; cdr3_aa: CAISEDSGANVLTF; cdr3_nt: TGTGCCATCAGTGAGGACTCTGGGGCCAACGTCCTGACTTTC
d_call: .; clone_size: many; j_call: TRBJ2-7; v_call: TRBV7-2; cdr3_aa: CASSLAGSESTYEQYF; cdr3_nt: TGTGCCAGCAGCTTAGCGGGCAGCGAGAGCACCTACGAGCAGTACTTC
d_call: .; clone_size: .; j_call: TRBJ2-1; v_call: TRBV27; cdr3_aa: CASSLATSSSYNEQFF; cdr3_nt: TGTGCCAGCAGTTTAGCCACATCCTCCTCCTACAATGAGCAGTTCTTC
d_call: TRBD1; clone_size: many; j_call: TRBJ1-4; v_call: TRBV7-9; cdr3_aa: CASSLGQFNEKLFF; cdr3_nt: TGTGCCAGCAGCTTGGGACAGTTTAATGAAAAACTGTTTTTT
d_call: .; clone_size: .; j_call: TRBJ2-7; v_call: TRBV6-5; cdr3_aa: CASSSGDAMGRYEQYF; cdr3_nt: TGTGCCAGCAGTTCGGGAGACGCGATGGGTCGATACGAGCAGTACTTC
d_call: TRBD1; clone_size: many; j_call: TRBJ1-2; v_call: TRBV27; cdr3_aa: CASTPNPGQGLLGYTF; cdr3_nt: TGTGCCAGCACCCCCAATCCGGGACAGGGGCTTCTCGGCTACACCTTC
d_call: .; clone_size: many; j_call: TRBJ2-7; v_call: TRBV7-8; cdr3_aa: CASSDKTGTYEQYF; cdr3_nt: TGTGCCAGCAGCGATAAAACCGGGACCTACGAGCAGTACTTC